Shown below are 8 T cell receptor beta chains from a single sample sequenced in a study of blood T cell repertoires in COVID-19. TCRdb's table, derived via immunoSEQ multiplex PCR, lists solely in-frame clones and lacks some. The sample shows 150,000 to 200,000 clones, 80% to 90% of them seen only once. The material sequenced was peripheral blood. These receptors were obtained from a man aged 50-59 years with active or convalescent COVID-19.

This chain connects TRBV18 to TRBJ1-1; tentative D call: TRBD1 (5 bases). The V and J ends lost 2 bases and 6 bases respectively, with 13 bases between them. In germline, CDR1 is KGHSH, CDR2 LQKENI. The CDR3 length is 14 residues. CDR3 bases: TGTGCCAGCTCACCATCCAGGGAGGTCGCTGAAGCTTTCTTT. The encoded protein is CASSPSREVAEAFF.

V usage is TRBV7-9 and J usage is TRBJ2-6; 8 nucleotides line up with TRBD1. This CDR3 has 16 amino acids. V dropped 5 bases and J dropped 2; count of bases not matched to a gene: 5. CDR1 SEHNR and CDR2 FQNEAQ come from the germline V gene (reference sequence). In DNA form, the CDR3 reads TGTGCCAGCAGCCAGGACAGGGCCCCTGGGGCCAACGTCCTGACTTTC. This encodes CASSQDRAPGANVLTF.

This chain joins TRBV2 and TRBJ1-5; 9 bases are a match to TRBD1. The V gene end was trimmed by 5 bases and the J gene end by 4 bases; junction bases not matched to a gene: 3. Germline assignment: CDR1 SNHLY and CDR2 FYNNEI. CDR3 length: 14 amino acids. For the CDR3, the DNA is TGTGCCAGCAGTTCGGACAGGGGTAATCAGCCCCAGCATTTT. Amino acid sequence: CASSSDRGNQPQHF.

This clone showed up just once. The chain has TRBV9 and TRBJ1-3, with a possible D match to TRBD1 (5 bases). Germline values: CDR1 SGDLS, CDR2 YYNGEE. The CDR3 sequence is 16 residues long. The ends were cut back, 4 bases at V and 0 bases at J, with 14 bases in the middle. The CDR3: CASSLSWGRSGNTIYF. The CDR3 nucleotides are TGTGCCAGCAGCCTCTCTTGGGGCCGCTCTGGAAACACCATATATTTT.

In its sample, this clone is medium-sized (0.01 to 0.1%). J is TRBJ1-1 and V is TRBV6-2 or TRBV6-3; the D is unclear. This CDR3 region has 11 residues. V was cut by 2 bases and J by 8 bases, with 6 bases left in between. CDR1 is MNHEY, CDR2 SVGEGT, per germline. The CDR3 nucleotides are TGTGCCAGCAGTTACGGTCAGGAAGCTTTCTTT. It encodes CASSYGQEAFF.

The V and J genes are TRBV5-4 and TRBJ2-3, with D perhaps TRBD2 (5 bases). Germline V lookup: CDR1 SGHNT, CDR2 YYREEE (reference sequence). Trimming took off 2 bases at V and 8 bases at J, with 15 bases between the two ends. The CDR3 runs to 14 residues. CDR3 DNA: TGTGCCAGCAGCTTCAACGAGGCCGGAGGTACGCAGTATTTT. It is translated as CASSFNEAGGTQYF.

CDR3 in DNA: TGTGCCAGCAGCCAAGGCTCAGGGGTTGACTATGGCTACACCTTC. Its translation: CASSQGSGVDYGYTF. The rearrangement joins TRBV3-1 (or the pseudogene TRBV3-2) to TRBJ1-2; D possibly corresponds to TRBD1 (6 bases). This CDR3 is 15 amino acids long. The V gene lost 1 base and the J gene lost 3 bases, with 12 bases spanning the gap. Germline-derived CDR1 and CDR2 are LGHDT and YNNKEL (reference sequence).

This sequence joins TRBV3-1 (or the pseudogene TRBV3-2) and TRBJ1-6; weak D call: TRBD1 (5 bases). The CDR3 loop spans 15 amino acids. Germline CDR1 reads LGHDT; CDR2 reads YNNKEL (reference sequence). V was trimmed by 3 bases and J by 7 bases, leaving 13 bases between them. The chain's CDR3 is CASSHGAVRNSPLHF. CDR3 DNA sequence: TGTGCCAGCAGCCATGGGGCAGTCCGAAATTCACCCCTCCACTTT.